This T cell receptor beta chain was obtained from a study of blood T cells in healthy people across ages. Study conclusions and caveats: Age showed a roughly linear inverse relationship with TCR beta diversity per million T cells.

Worth noting for this clonotype: Its antigen is undetermined.

A second about 7 to 11 cycle PCR used barcoded and J-beta primers. There were at least 3 million CDR3-containing paired-end reads obtained from each sample. TCRdb processed the 5' RACE reads anew with MiXCR; each CDR3 protein has one entry. The table records roughly 800,000 distinct CDR3 sequences, roughly 50% of them present only once. Every donor gave 9 to 10 milliliters of peripheral blood. The amount of total RNA extracted per sample was at least 5.5 micrograms. V was clipped by 7 bases and J by 5 bases, with 14 bases between them. This CDR3 has 12 amino acids. Germline V gives CDR1 SQVTM, CDR2 ANQGSEA.

The source material was blood. The J gene is TRBJ1-1, the V gene TRBV29-1; a weak D match, TRBD1 (5 bases). The sequence derives from a man older than 75 in good health. As DNA, the CDR3 is TGCAGCGAGATGAGGGGAGTAACTGAAGCTTTCTTT. Its protein product is CSEMRGVTEAFF.